This is a list of T cell receptor beta chains from one sample in a study of technical replicates of blood from several donors. Assay used: immunoSEQ multiplex PCR; TCRdb lists only in-frame clones, some missing. The data hold 79,000 or so clones, with more than 85% observed a single time. Sequencing input: T cells isolated from PBMCs. The receptors shown here come from a human donor in good health. Each CDR3 is given with its conserved first and last residue. Each record gives: clone size, J gene, V gene, CDR3 length, D gene, CDR3 protein, CDR3 DNA. A D gene is named only where the DNA matches it firmly. Size tells how often a clone was seen (once, few, many) or the class of an expanded clone, and some rows leave it out.

size: NA
J: TRBJ2-1
V: TRBV9
length: 16
D: NA
CDR3: CASSVQRKSSYNEQFF
DNA: TGTGCCAGCAGCGTTCAGCGGAAGAGCTCCTACAATGAGCAGTTCTTC

size: NA
J: TRBJ2-1
V: TRBV25-1
length: 11
D: NA
CDR3: CASIRGNEQFF
DNA: TGTGCCAGCATCCGCGGCAATGAGCAGTTCTTC

size: few
J: TRBJ2-7
V: TRBV11-2
length: 16
D: NA
CDR3: CASSFAVGAISYEQYF
DNA: TGTGCCAGCAGCTTCGCAGTGGGGGCGATAAGCTACGAGCAGTACTTC

size: NA
J: TRBJ2-1
V: TRBV28
length: 13
D: NA
CDR3: CAVGGSSYNEQFF
DNA: TGTGCCGTAGGGGGATCTTCTTACAATGAGCAGTTCTTC

size: NA
J: TRBJ2-7
V: TRBV7-9
length: 13
D: TRBD1
CDR3: CASSGRGHYEQYF
DNA: TGTGCCAGCAGTGGCAGGGGGCATTACGAGCAGTACTTC

size: NA
J: TRBJ2-2
V: TRBV7-9
length: 12
D: NA
CDR3: CASSFGVGELFF
DNA: TGTGCCAGCAGCTTCGGGGTAGGCGAGCTGTTTTTT

size: NA
J: TRBJ1-1
V: TRBV10-2
length: 14
D: TRBD1
CDR3: CASTPGTGPSEAFF
DNA: TGCGCCAGCACCCCCGGGACAGGCCCGAGTGAAGCTTTCTTT

size: NA
J: TRBJ1-1
V: TRBV4-2
length: 15
D: NA
CDR3: CASSQDHRTGTEAFF
DNA: TGTGCCAGCAGCCAAGATCACCGGACGGGGACTGAAGCTTTCTTT

size: once
J: TRBJ1-2
V: TRBV6-5
length: 16
D: NA
CDR3: CASSYSTYGRGYGYTF
DNA: TGTGCCAGCAGTTACTCGACATATGGTAGGGGCTATGGCTACACCTTC

size: NA
J: TRBJ2-7
V: TRBV27
length: 14
D: TRBD2
CDR3: CASGEAGSPYEQYF
DNA: TGTGCCAGCGGTGAAGCGGGATCCCCCTACGAGCAGTACTTC

size: NA
J: TRBJ2-1
V: TRBV27
length: 14
D: NA
CDR3: CASRPTEFTNEQFF
DNA: TGTGCCAGCAGGCCGACTGAATTTACCAATGAGCAGTTCTTC

size: NA
J: TRBJ1-2
V: TRBV4-1
length: 14
D: NA
CDR3: CASSRAQGSDGYTF
DNA: TGCGCCAGCAGCCGCGCACAGGGTTCCGATGGCTACACCTTC